Following are 14 T cell receptor beta chains from one sample sequenced in a study of immune reconstitution after stem cell transplant in scleroderma. TCRdb analysed the RT-PCR reads with MiXCR anew, one entry per CDR3 protein. Of about 2,200 distinct CDR3 sequences listed, less than 8% are singletons. The material was obtained before or after autologous hematopoietic stem cell transplantation (not recorded which). Receptors were obtained from a male donor with systemic sclerosis.

In this sample, this clonotype is medium-sized. This chain links TRBV10-3 with TRBJ2-7, with 8 bases fitting TRBD1. CDR1 ENHRY and CDR2 SYGVKD come from the germline V gene. J was trimmed by 5 bases and V by 11 bases; bases with no gene match: 8. The CDR3 spans 12 residues. The DNA of the CDR3 is TGTGCCGTAGGGACAGGAGTCCACGAGCAGTACTTC. Its protein product is CAVGTGVHEQYF.

By sample fraction, this clonotype is medium-sized. The chain joins TRBV5-1 to TRBJ1-1; a weak D match, TRBD1 (5 bases). Per the germline V gene, CDR1 is SGHRS and CDR2 is YFSETQ. V lost 0 bases and J 8 bases, leaving 11 bases between the germline ends. The CDR3 totals 13 residues. This CDR3 reads CASSLAGTTEAFF. CDR3 nucleotides: TGCGCCAGCAGCTTGGCAGGGACTACCGAAGCTTTCTTT.

This clonotype is judged medium-sized. The chain uses TRBV20-1 and TRBJ2-3; the D gene could be TRBD1 or TRBD2 (5 bases each). The CDR3 runs to 12 residues. V was clipped by 3 bases and J by 1 base, with 5 bases between them. The germline CDR1 and CDR2 sequences are DFQATT and SNEGSKA (reference sequence). Here the CDR3 reads CSARGGTDTQYF. The DNA of the CDR3 is TGCAGTGCTAGGGGGGGCACAGATACGCAGTATTTT.

By sample share, this clonotype is large. V gene TRBV6-4 combines with J gene TRBJ2-1; no definite D call. CDR1 is MRHNA and CDR2 is SNTAGT in the germline V gene. Trimming removed 0 bases from V and 0 bases from J, with 9 bases in between. There are 16 residues in the CDR3. The CDR3, as DNA: TGTGCCAGCAGTGACTCGGAGAGAAGCTCCTACAATGAGCAGTTCTTC. Residues: CASSDSERSSYNEQFF.

Details on this clonotype: This clone may be a read error of a much larger clone one base away. This chain connects TRBV30 to TRBJ1-5, with D unresolved. The CDR3 has 13 residues. The germline CDR1 and CDR2 sequences are GTSNPN and SVGIG (reference sequence). The CDR3 spells CVWSVDGYQPQHF. In DNA form, the CDR3 reads TGTGTCTGGAGTGTAGACGGATATCAGCCCCAGCATTTT.

This clonotype is deemed medium-sized. The chain combines TRBV20-1 with TRBJ1-1, with 9 bases identical to TRBD1. Germline values: CDR1 DFQATT, CDR2 SNEGSKA (reference sequence). The CDR3 runs 17 residues. With 3 bases clipped from V and 0 bases from J, the junction kept 11 bases outside the gene matches. The CDR3, as DNA: TGCAGTGCTAGCGACCGGGACAGGGCCTTGGTGAACACTGAAGCTTTCTTT. Translation gives CSASDRDRALVNTEAFF.

This clonotype was detected a few times. In nucleotides, the CDR3 is TGTGCCAGCAGCTTGGGGTGGACAGGGCGAGAGACCCAGTACTTC. Translated, it gives CASSLGWTGRETQYF. The V gene is TRBV5-4, the J gene TRBJ2-5; 8 nucleotides align to TRBD1. J was trimmed by 4 bases and V by 0 bases; bases with no gene match: 5. Germline values: CDR1 SGHNT, CDR2 YYREEE (reference sequence). The CDR3 has 15 amino acids.

This clonotype is termed medium-sized. The gene calls are TRBV10-3 and TRBJ1-2; D might be TRBD1 (5 bases). Germline V CDR1 and CDR2: ENHRY, SYGVKD. Trimming shortened V by 0 bases and J by 2 bases, and 19 bases separated the two germline ends. This CDR3 has 18 residues. The CDR3 DNA sequence: TGTGCCATCAGTGAGTCCGCTGGAAAGGGGTTTCGGAACTATGGCTACACCTTC. Translated: CAISESAGKGFRNYGYTF.

This clonotype is labeled medium-sized (0.01 to 0.1%). The chain is built from TRBV20-1 and TRBJ2-3; D is ambiguous. V gave up 7 bases and J gave up 0 bases, with 20 bases separating them. Germline V gene data show CDR1 as DFQATT and CDR2 as SNEGSKA (reference sequence). The CDR3 runs to 16 residues. In DNA form, the CDR3 reads TGCAGTGTCCTCGACCCGACGGCCTGGAGCACAGATACGCAGTATTTT. It yields the protein CSVLDPTAWSTDTQYF.

This clonotype is deemed medium-sized. The chain carries TRBV7-2 and TRBJ2-3; 10 nucleotides line up with TRBD2. The V gene end was trimmed by 3 bases and the J gene end by 2 bases; junction bases not matched to a gene: 11. The CDR3 spans 18 residues. Germline values: CDR1 SGHTA, CDR2 FQGNSA. CDR3 nucleotide sequence: TGTGCCAGCAGCTTGCTCCCGGCACTAGCGGGGATCACAGATACGCAGTATTTT. Protein sequence: CASSLLPALAGITDTQYF.

By sample share, this clonotype is medium-sized. The V gene is TRBV10-3, the J gene TRBJ2-5, with D tentatively TRBD2 (6 bases). CDR1 ENHRY and CDR2 SYGVKD come from the germline V gene. V gave up 4 bases and J gave up 2 bases, with 8 bases separating them. This CDR3 comprises 13 residues. The CDR3 spells CAISGGGQETQYF. CDR3 sequence (DNA): TGTGCCATCAGTGGGGGAGGTCAAGAGACCCAGTACTTC.

By proportion, this clonotype is medium-sized. The genes are TRBV27 and TRBJ2-7; TRBD1 matches at 7 bases. The V gene's germline CDR1 is MNHEY and CDR2 SMNVEV (reference sequence). The length of the CDR3 is 12 residues. Trimming removed 10 bases from V and 4 bases from J; junction bases left unmatched: 7. CDR3 in amino acids: CATRQGGYEQYF. CDR3 DNA sequence: TGTGCCACCCGACAGGGCGGGTACGAGCAGTACTTC.

This clonotype is termed medium-sized. The chain uses TRBV9 and TRBJ2-5; the D gene is possibly TRBD2 (5 bases). The CDR3 spans 16 residues. V lost 0 bases and J 5 bases, leaving 17 bases between the germline ends. Per germline, CDR1 SGDLS and CDR2 YYNGEE. CDR3 sequence: CASSVASKGSGETQYF. The CDR3 coding sequence is TGTGCCAGCAGCGTAGCTAGCAAGGGAAGTGGGGAGACCCAGTACTTC.

This clonotype is medium-sized within its sample. J is TRBJ2-7 and V is TRBV7-9, with 7 bases matching TRBD1. V shed 5 bases, J shed 6 bases, and the junction held 10 bases outside the gene matches. This CDR3 region has 14 residues. Looked up from germline, CDR1 is SEHNR and CDR2 is FQNEAQ (reference sequence). CDR3 nucleotides: TGTGCCAGCAGCCCCCGTCCCGACAGGGTCGAGCAGTACTTC. Translation: CASSPRPDRVEQYF.